The 32 T cell receptor beta chains below were found in one sample sequenced in a study of blood T cell repertoires in COVID-19. Measured with immunoSEQ multiplex PCR; TCRdb has only the in-frame clones, and not every one. The sample shows 270,000 or so clones, 89% of them seen only once. Sequencing input: peripheral blood. These receptors came from a woman in her 40s who had recovered from COVID-19.

This clone was counted once. The V and J genes are TRBV4-1 and TRBJ2-3; 7 bases are a match to TRBD1. This CDR3 contains 17 residues. V shed 0 bases, J shed 0 bases, and the junction held 6 bases outside the gene matches. Germline V gene data show CDR1 as MGHRA and CDR2 as YSYEKL. In DNA, the CDR3 is TGCGCCAGCAGCCAAGATCAGGGGGAAACTAGCACAGATACGCAGTATTTT. Amino acids: CASSQDQGETSTDTQYF.

This chain connects TRBV6-4 to TRBJ2-3; TRBD1 might be the D (5 bases). The CDR3 covers 14 residues. Trimming shortened V by 4 bases and J by 5 bases, and 13 bases separated the two germline ends. Germline loops: CDR1 MRHNA, CDR2 SNTAGT. Written as DNA, the CDR3 is TGTGCCAGCAGTGTAGGGGCAGCTGGAGATACGCAGTATTTT. It codes for CASSVGAAGDTQYF.

The V gene is TRBV28, the J gene TRBJ1-1; tentatively, D is TRBD1 (5 bases). Germline CDR1 and CDR2: MDHEN and SYDVKM. Trimming cost V 6 bases and J 4 bases, with 15 bases left between them. This CDR3 spans 14 amino acids. CDR3 sequence (DNA): TGTGCCAGCAGCCTTACAGGATTTTTCACTGAAGCTTTCTTT. This sequence encodes CASSLTGFFTEAFF. Using reference TRBV28 and TRBJ1-1 for the parts outside the CDR3, the full variable domain is DVKVTQSSRYLVKRTGEKVFLECVQDMDHENMFWYRQDPGLGLRLIYFSYDVKMKEKGDIPEGYSVSREKKERFSLILESASTNQTSMYLCASSLTGFFTEAFFGQGTRLTVV.

The gene calls are TRBV7-3 and TRBJ2-2; D is possibly TRBD2 (6 bases). The V end lost 6 bases, the J end lost 5 bases, and 7 bases lay between the germline ends. The germline V gene encodes CDR1 SGHTA and CDR2 FQGTGA. The CDR3 runs 12 residues. The CDR3 here is CASSAGTGELFF. Here the CDR3 DNA reads TGTGCCAGCAGTGCGGGAACCGGGGAGCTGTTTTTT.

CDR3 in DNA: TGTGCCACCAGCAACCCGGGACAGGCCTGGAGGGAAGCTTTCTTT. Amino acid sequence: CATSNPGQAWREAFF. This chain links TRBV15 with TRBJ1-1; 8 positions match TRBD1. V lost 4 bases to trimming and J lost 8 bases; unmatched junction nucleotides: 12. There are 15 residues in the CDR3. Germline CDR1 LNHNV, CDR2 YYDKDF (reference sequence).

The chain recombines TRBV19 with TRBJ2-5; 9 bases align to TRBD2. With V trimmed by 2 bases and J by 4 bases, 8 bases remained unmatched. Per germline, CDR1 LNHDA and CDR2 SQIVND (reference sequence). This CDR3 region has 16 residues. The CDR3 nucleotides are TGTGCCAGTAGTATAAATGGACTAGCGAACGGAGAGACCCAGTACTTC. Translation: CASSINGLANGETQYF.

The chain employs TRBV27 and TRBJ2-2; D might be TRBD2 (6 bases). Germline V lookup: CDR1 MNHEY, CDR2 SMNVEV (reference sequence). This CDR3 has 16 amino acids. V was shortened by 3 bases and J by 6 bases, with 17 bases between the two germline ends. The DNA for the CDR3 is TGTGCCAGCAGTTTGAGGTCGGGGGTAGGAGCCGGGGAGCTGTTTTTT. The encoded protein is CASSLRSGVGAGELFF.

This clone occurred a few times. The rearrangement uses TRBV5-1 and TRBJ2-3; 8 nucleotides match TRBD2. The CDR3 loop spans 15 amino acids. With V trimmed by 4 bases and J by 2 bases, 6 bases remained unmatched. Germline V gives CDR1 SGHRS, CDR2 YFSETQ. CDR3 region: CASSLLAGFTDTQYF. Written as DNA, the CDR3 is TGCGCCAGCAGCCTTCTAGCGGGCTTCACAGATACGCAGTATTTT.

Worth noting for this clone: The sample holds other DNA sequences that translate to the same CDR3. In DNA form, the CDR3 reads TGTGCCAGTAGTATTCCAGGCTCTGGGGCCAACGTCCTGACTTTC. Its protein product is CASSIPGSGANVLTF. The J gene is TRBJ2-6, the V gene TRBV19; D gene unclear. The V end was cut by 3 bases, the J end by 0 bases, with 6 bases between. The CDR3 is 15 amino acids. The germline V gene has CDR1 LNHDA and CDR2 SQIVND (reference sequence).

The DNA of the CDR3 is TGTGCCTGGAGTATCCGGGACAGGGCTACCTACGAGCAGTACTTC. It encodes CAWSIRDRATYEQYF. The chain recombines TRBV30 with TRBJ2-7; 9 positions match TRBD1. J lost 2 bases, V lost 2 bases, and 7 bases had no gene match. Germline V gene lookup returns CDR1 GTSNPN and CDR2 SVGIG (reference sequence). The CDR3 is 15 residues long.

The CDR3 DNA is TGCGCCAGCAGCTTTCAGTTGACGCCGGGGTCACCCCTCCACTTT. This sequence encodes CASSFQLTPGSPLHF. The chain recombines TRBV5-1 with TRBJ1-6; D not resolved. V lost 2 bases, J lost 10 bases, and 16 bases lay in between. This CDR3 spans 15 amino acids. Germline V gene lookup returns CDR1 SGHRS and CDR2 YFSETQ.

V gene TRBV7-9 combines with J gene TRBJ1-6; D is perhaps TRBD1 (5 bases). In germline, CDR1 is SEHNR, CDR2 FQNEAQ (reference sequence). The CDR3 consists of 16 residues. Trimming took off 1 base at V and 7 bases at J, with 14 bases between the two ends. For the CDR3, the DNA is TGTGCCAGCAGCTTAGGGGGCGGGACGAAAAATTCACCCCTCCACTTT. Amino acids: CASSLGGGTKNSPLHF.

This clone was seen only a few times. The chain recombines TRBV28 with TRBJ1-1, with 9 bases identical to TRBD1. Germline V CDR1 and CDR2: MDHEN, SYDVKM. The CDR3 extends over 14 amino acids. After removal of 3 bases from V and 8 bases from J, the junction contained 7 bases not matched to a gene. CDR3 coding DNA: TGTGCCAGCAGTTTTTTGGGGACAGGGAAAGAAGCTTTCTTT. Translated, it gives CASSFLGTGKEAFF.

This clone has only one observation. V is TRBV10-3 and J is TRBJ1-5, with 7 bases fitting TRBD1. J lost 7 bases, V lost 5 bases, and 8 bases had no gene match. The germline V gene encodes CDR1 ENHRY and CDR2 SYGVKD. The CDR3 covers 14 residues. Here the CDR3 DNA reads TGTGCCATCAGTCCGGGTGGCAGGGGGCAGCCCCAGCATTTT. Its translation: CAISPGGRGQPQHF.

The gene calls are TRBV7-9 and TRBJ1-5; D call uncertain. Between the trimmed V and J ends, which lost 10 bases and 3 bases, there was a span of 13 bases. Per the germline V gene, CDR1 is SEHNR and CDR2 is FQNEAQ (reference sequence). CDR3 length: 13 amino acids. CDR3 in DNA: TGTGCCACTGGGAGTGGGCCCAATCAGCCCCAGCATTTT. It translates to CATGSGPNQPQHF.

The chain is built from TRBV19 and TRBJ1-2, with 9 bases fitting TRBD1. Per the germline V gene, CDR1 is LNHDA and CDR2 is SQIVND (reference sequence). The CDR3 length is 14 residues. V lost 6 bases and J lost 8; bases outside the gene matches: 10. CDR3 sequence: CASREPGQGPGYTF. The DNA of the CDR3 is TGTGCCAGTAGGGAACCGGGACAGGGCCCCGGCTACACCTTC.

The chain uses TRBV7-2 and TRBJ2-3, with 7 bases lining up with TRBD2. The trim removed 1 base at V and 3 bases at J, leaving 4 bases unmatched. This CDR3 region has 15 residues. From germline, CDR1 is SGHTA and CDR2 FQGNSA. The CDR3: CASSLVSSGTDTQYF. The CDR3 coding sequence is TGTGCCAGCAGCTTAGTTTCTAGCGGAACAGATACGCAGTATTTT.

This chain joins TRBV5-6 and TRBJ1-5; D not certain. Germline V gives CDR1 SGHDT, CDR2 YYEEEE. V was clipped by 4 bases and J by 0 bases, with 8 bases between them. The CDR3 totals 14 residues. The CDR3 protein is CASSTTYSNQPQHF. The CDR3 DNA reads TGTGCCAGCAGCACGACATATAGCAATCAGCCCCAGCATTTT.

The V gene is TRBV6-2 or TRBV6-3, the J gene TRBJ1-5; D not resolved. This CDR3 has 14 residues. Germline CDR1 and CDR2: MNHEY and SVGEGT. Trimming shortened V by 0 bases and J by 6 bases, and 9 bases separated the two germline ends. CDR3 sequence reads: CASSYSSLPQPQHF. CDR3 sequence (DNA): TGTGCCAGCAGTTACTCGTCCCTCCCTCAGCCCCAGCATTTT.

The chain has TRBV25-1 and TRBJ1-1; D gene ambiguous. V gave up 5 bases and J gave up 1 base, with 11 bases separating them. CDR1 and CDR2 from the germline V gene are MGHDK and SYGVNS. The CDR3 consists of 14 residues. CDR3 residues: CASSSHIPNTEAFF. The CDR3 DNA sequence: TGTGCCAGCAGTTCGCACATACCGAACACTGAAGCTTTCTTT.

V is TRBV19 and J is TRBJ1-2; no definite D call. The germline gives CDR1 LNHDA, CDR2 SQIVND (reference sequence). The CDR3 length is 11 residues. V lost 6 bases to trimming and J lost 8 bases, with 10 bases between them. CDR3 residues: CASRAVLGYTF. CDR3 DNA: TGTGCCAGTAGGGCCGTATTAGGCTACACCTTC. Combining the CDR3 with reference TRBV19 and TRBJ1-2 gives the whole variable domain DGGITQSPKYLFRKEGQNVTLSCEQNLNHDAMYWYRQDPGQGLRLIYYSQIVNDFQKGDIAEGYSVSREKKESFPLTVTSAQKNPTAFYLCASRAVLGYTFGSGTRLTVV.

This chain joins TRBV2 and TRBJ2-5; 12 bases fit TRBD2. CDR1 SNHLY and CDR2 FYNNEI come from the germline V gene. The CDR3 consists of 17 residues. The trim removed 6 bases at V and 4 bases at J, leaving 12 bases unmatched. The DNA for the CDR3 is TGTGCCAGCAGCACCCCGACTAGCGGGAGATGGGGAGAGACCCAGTACTTC. It yields the protein CASSTPTSGRWGETQYF.

The V gene is TRBV5-6, the J gene TRBJ2-7; D gene ambiguous. The V end was cut by 0 bases, the J end by 6 bases, with 7 bases between. Germline loops: CDR1 SGHDT, CDR2 YYEEEE. The CDR3 length is 12 residues. As DNA, the CDR3 is TGTGCCAGCAGCTTGGACGGTGTCGAGCAGTACTTC. As protein: CASSLDGVEQYF.

The rearrangement joins TRBV5-4 to TRBJ1-6; D gene uncertain. CDR3 length: 11 residues. Germline-derived CDR1 and CDR2 are SGHNT and YYREEE (reference sequence). The V end lost 5 bases, the J end lost 8 bases, and 5 bases lay between the germline ends. For the CDR3, the DNA is TGTGCCAGCAGGCGGGATTCACCCCTCCACTTT. Translating gives CASRRDSPLHF.

The chain is built from TRBV27 and TRBJ1-1, with D uncertain. The ends were cut back, 6 bases at V and 5 bases at J, with 13 bases in the middle. The CDR3 loop spans 13 amino acids. CDR1 and CDR2 (germline): MNHEY, SMNVEV (reference sequence). CDR3 bases: TGTGCCAGCAGCGGACTGATAAAGACTGAAGCTTTCTTT. Translating it yields CASSGLIKTEAFF.

The chain has TRBV5-1 and TRBJ2-7; 7 bases are shared with TRBD1. This CDR3 is built from 18 residues. V shed 3 bases and J 4 bases; nucleotides not matched to a gene: 19. CDR1 is SGHRS, CDR2 YFSETQ, per germline. The CDR3 DNA is TGCGCCAGCAGCTCGCCGCCTAAGCTACCGGGACAGACGTACGAGCAGTACTTC. As protein: CASSSPPKLPGQTYEQYF.

V gene TRBV12-3 or TRBV12-4 combines with J gene TRBJ1-1; D remains ambiguous. The CDR3 spans 13 residues. V lost 2 bases and J lost 3, with 7 bases in between. The CDR3 DNA reads as TGTGCCAGCAGTTTAACATTTCACACTGAAGCTTTCTTT. This gives the protein CASSLTFHTEAFF.

This clone was picked up one time. CDR3 amino acids: CASSAGGVDRRNTIYF. In nucleotides, the CDR3 is TGTGCCAGCAGTGCGGGGGGAGTGGACCGAAGAAACACCATATATTTT. The chain links TRBV28 to TRBJ1-3; D is perhaps TRBD1 (5 bases). The CDR3 contains 16 residues. Germline assignment: CDR1 MDHEN and CDR2 SYDVKM. The ends were cut back, 5 bases at V and 5 bases at J, with 19 bases in the middle. Combining the CDR3 with reference TRBV28 and TRBJ1-3 gives the whole variable domain DVKVTQSSRYLVKRTGEKVFLECVQDMDHENMFWYRQDPGLGLRLIYFSYDVKMKEKGDIPEGYSVSREKKERFSLILESASTNQTSMYLCASSAGGVDRRNTIYFGEGSWLTVV.

This chain links TRBV7-2 with TRBJ2-7, with 8 bases lining up with TRBD2. Germline V gene lookup returns CDR1 SGHTA and CDR2 FQGNSA. V dropped 1 base and J dropped 2; count of bases not matched to a gene: 1. CDR3 length: 14 residues. CDR3 in amino acids: CASSLGGRPYEQYV. In DNA, the CDR3 is TGTGCCAGCAGCTTAGGCGGGAGGCCCTACGAGCAGTACGTC.

This chain links TRBV10-3 with TRBJ2-2; TRBD2 matches 10 bases. Germline assignment: CDR1 ENHRY and CDR2 SYGVKD. V dropped 0 bases and J dropped 6; count of bases not matched to a gene: 1. The CDR3 consists of 15 residues. The CDR3 bases are TGTGCCATCAGTGAGTCCAGCGGGAGGGCCGGGGAGCTGTTTTTT. This translates into CAISESSGRAGELFF.

The chain has TRBV24-1 and TRBJ2-1, with 11 bases lining up with TRBD2. Germline trimming cut 6 bases from V and 1 base from J; bases unmatched to any gene: 10. The CDR3 spans 18 residues. CDR1 is KGHDR, CDR2 SFDVKD, per germline. For the CDR3, the DNA is TGTGCCACCAGTAAATCCGGACTAGCGGGCGATTCCTACAATGAGCAGTTCTTC. Its translation: CATSKSGLAGDSYNEQFF.

The V call is TRBV19, the J call TRBJ2-6; no reliable D call. This CDR3 has 13 residues. Trimming pared 5 bases from V and 4 bases from J, leaving 6 bases between. The germline V gene encodes CDR1 LNHDA and CDR2 SQIVND (reference sequence). The CDR3 coding sequence is TGTGCCAGTAGTGTCCGGGGGGCCAACGTCCTGACTTTC. Protein sequence: CASSVRGANVLTF.